The 24 T cell receptor beta chains in this list originate from one sample, sequenced in a study of blood T cell repertoires in COVID-19. Sequenced by immunoSEQ multiplex PCR; TCRdb stores in-frame clones only, minus some. Altogether about 100,000 clones are present, more than 75% being singletons, with the ten largest covering approximately 25%. The sequenced material came from peripheral blood. The source is a human donor in a cohort sampled during active COVID-19.

The chain uses TRBV20-1 and TRBJ2-7, with D perhaps matching TRBD1 (5 bases). CDR3 length equals 13 residues. Deletions cut 3 bases from V and 0 bases from J, with 9 bases between. The germline V gene has CDR1 DFQATT and CDR2 SNEGSKA (reference sequence). The CDR3 protein is CSASLGLSYEQYF. Written as DNA, the CDR3 is TGCAGTGCTAGTTTGGGGCTCTCCTACGAGCAGTACTTC.

The chain carries TRBV14 and TRBJ1-1; TRBD1 is a possible D gene (6 bases). Between the trimmed V and J ends, which lost 5 bases and 1 base, there was a span of 14 bases. In germline, CDR1 is SGHDN, CDR2 FVKESK. There are 15 residues in the CDR3. The CDR3: CASSFRDTGNTEAFF. As DNA, the CDR3 is TGTGCCAGCAGCTTCCGGGACACCGGGAACACTGAAGCTTTCTTT.

The chain is built from TRBV6-6 and TRBJ2-1; the match to TRBD2 covers 8 bases. The CDR3 consists of 16 residues. Germline loops: CDR1 MNHNY, CDR2 SVGAGI (reference sequence). V gave up 6 bases and J gave up 5 bases; unmatched junction bases: 12. As DNA, the CDR3 is TGTGCCAGCAGCTTCACCGGGAGGGCCGGGGACAATGAGCAGTTCTTC. This sequence encodes CASSFTGRAGDNEQFF.

This clone was seen only a few times. The chain carries TRBV6-5 and TRBJ1-5; 7 bases map to TRBD1. The CDR3 loop spans 14 amino acids. CDR1 and CDR2 (germline): MNHEY, SVGAGI. The junction had 5 bases not matched to a gene; V was cut back by 7 bases and J by 2 bases. The CDR3 nucleotides read TGTGCCAGCAAGGGGGCTTCGGGCAATCAGCCCCAGCATTTT. It encodes CASKGASGNQPQHF.

The chain recombines TRBV5-1 with TRBJ1-6; unclear D gene. Trimming took off 6 bases at V and 10 bases at J, with 14 bases between the two ends. Per the germline V gene, CDR1 is SGHRS and CDR2 is YFSETQ. This CDR3 is 13 amino acids long. Written as DNA, the CDR3 is TGCGCCAGCAAAATACGGGTCGGGTCACCCCTCCACTTT. Protein: CASKIRVGSPLHF.

The rearrangement joins TRBV6-1 to TRBJ2-7, with unresolved D. The CDR3 totals 15 residues. Germline-derived CDR1 and CDR2 are MNHNS and SASEGT. Trimming removed 5 bases from V and 4 bases from J, with 18 bases in between. The CDR3: CASSSHSSLRYEQYF. CDR3 DNA: TGTGCCAGCAGTTCCCACAGTTCTCTTAGGTACGAGCAGTACTTC.

V usage is TRBV7-3 and J usage is TRBJ2-3, with D hard to call. From germline, CDR1 is SGHTA and CDR2 FQGTGA. Trimming cost V 0 bases and J 1 base, with 8 bases left between them. This CDR3 contains 15 residues. The CDR3 loop is CASSLTAFGTDTQYF. The CDR3 nucleotides are TGTGCCAGCAGCTTAACAGCGTTTGGCACAGATACGCAGTATTTT.

This clone was recorded only once. V is TRBV19 and J is TRBJ2-5; D may be TRBD1 (6 bases). Germline values: CDR1 LNHDA, CDR2 SQIVND (reference sequence). Trimming took off 6 bases at V and 5 bases at J, with 7 bases between the two ends. The CDR3 is 11 amino acids. CDR3 DNA sequence: TGTGCCAGTAGCCAGGGGGAGACCCAGTACTTC. The encoded protein is CASSQGETQYF.

This chain joins TRBV5-4 and TRBJ2-3, with D possibly matching TRBD1 (6 bases). The V and J ends lost 4 bases and 9 bases respectively, with 21 bases between them. The length of the CDR3 is 15 residues. Germline V gene lookup returns CDR1 SGHNT and CDR2 YYREEE (reference sequence). The CDR3 region is CASSLPGPGARTQYF. DNA of the CDR3: TGTGCCAGCAGCCTCCCGGGACCAGGGGCCCGAACGCAGTATTTT.

This chain joins TRBV3-1 (or the pseudogene TRBV3-2) and TRBJ2-7; 11 nucleotides align to TRBD2. This CDR3 has 15 residues. V lost 0 bases and J lost 7; bases outside the gene matches: 5. Germline loops: CDR1 LGHDT, CDR2 YNNKEL (reference sequence). The CDR3 loop is CASSQEASGGSEQYF. CDR3 sequence (DNA): TGTGCCAGCAGCCAAGAGGCTAGCGGGGGGTCGGAGCAGTACTTC.

This clone was counted between two and nine times. This chain links TRBV4-2 with TRBJ2-7; 11 bases align to TRBD2. There are 16 residues in the CDR3. Germline values: CDR1 LGHNA, CDR2 YNFKEQ. Unmatched junction bases numbered 4, after V lost 3 bases and J lost 0 bases. The CDR3 sequence: CASSQEGLAVSYEQYF. CDR3 sequence (DNA): TGTGCCAGCAGCCAGGAGGGACTAGCGGTCTCCTACGAGCAGTACTTC.

This chain joins TRBV9 and TRBJ2-1; 13 bases are a match to TRBD2. The germline V gene encodes CDR1 SGDLS and CDR2 YYNGEE. The CDR3 sequence is 16 residues long. V lost 0 bases to trimming and J lost 8 bases; unmatched junction nucleotides: 5. CDR3 amino acids: CASSVGLAGGSDEQFF. The CDR3 DNA reads TGTGCCAGCAGCGTAGGACTAGCGGGAGGATCGGATGAGCAGTTCTTC. Full variable domain (outside the CDR3, taken from reference TRBV9 and TRBJ2-1): DSGVTQTPKHLITATGQRVTLRCSPRSGDLSVYWYQQSLDQGLQFLIQYYNGEERAKGNILERFSAQQFPDLHSELNLSSLELGDSALYFCASSVGLAGGSDEQFFGPGTRLTVL.

This chain connects TRBV19 to TRBJ2-1; TRBD2 matches 10 bases. V was clipped by 10 bases and J by 5 bases; unmatched bases: 11. CDR1 is LNHDA, CDR2 SQIVND, per germline (reference sequence). The CDR3 is 15 amino acids. The CDR3 DNA sequence: TGTGCCACCTCATATCCAACTAGCGGGAACAATGAGCAGTTCTTC. Its protein product is CATSYPTSGNNEQFF.

The chain uses TRBV19 and TRBJ2-5, with 9 bases aligning to TRBD1. Looked up from germline, CDR1 is LNHDA and CDR2 is SQIVND (reference sequence). Trimming cost V 5 bases and J 2 bases; bases outside gene matches: 3. This CDR3 spans 14 amino acids. The CDR3 DNA is TGTGCCAGTAGTGTCGGGACAGGGCAAGAGACCCAGTACTTC. It specifies CASSVGTGQETQYF. The full variable domain, with the rest looked up from reference TRBV19 and TRBJ2-5, is DGGITQSPKYLFRKEGQNVTLSCEQNLNHDAMYWYRQDPGQGLRLIYYSQIVNDFQKGDIAEGYSVSREKKESFPLTVTSAQKNPTAFYLCASSVGTGQETQYFGPGTRLLVL.

The chain combines TRBV28 with TRBJ2-5, with D tentatively TRBD1 (6 bases). The CDR3 is 15 residues long. Germline V gives CDR1 MDHEN, CDR2 SYDVKM. With 2 bases removed from V and 2 bases from J, the gap between germline ends came to 12 bases. CDR3 DNA sequence: TGTGCCAGCAGTTTAACCAGGGGCAGACAAGAGACCCAGTACTTC. Translated: CASSLTRGRQETQYF. The variable domain in full, with the rest retrieved from reference TRBV28 and TRBJ2-5, is DVKVTQSSRYLVKRTGEKVFLECVQDMDHENMFWYRQDPGLGLRLIYFSYDVKMKEKGDIPEGYSVSREKKERFSLILESASTNQTSMYLCASSLTRGRQETQYFGPGTRLLVL.

The gene calls are TRBV3-1 (or the pseudogene TRBV3-2) and TRBJ1-6, with a tentative D call TRBD1 (5 bases). Germline V CDR1 and CDR2: LGHDT, YNNKEL (reference sequence). V was trimmed by 1 base and J by 8 bases, leaving 12 bases between them. The CDR3 spans 15 residues. The DNA of the CDR3 is TGTGCCAGCAGCCAAGGCGGGGGGGGTTATTCACCCCTCCACTTT. This encodes CASSQGGGGYSPLHF.

The CDR3 coding sequence is TGTGCCAGCAGCGTAGGGACTAGCGGGGACAATGAGCAGTTCTTC. This encodes CASSVGTSGDNEQFF. The chain is built from TRBV9 and TRBJ2-1; 12 nucleotides match TRBD2. V was pared by 0 bases and J by 5 bases, with 0 bases of the junction left unmatched. This CDR3 has 15 amino acids. From germline, CDR1 is SGDLS and CDR2 YYNGEE.

The V call is TRBV6-5, the J call TRBJ1-2; tentatively, D is TRBD1 (5 bases). The CDR3 is 14 residues long. Germline assignment: CDR1 MNHEY and CDR2 SVGAGI. Trimming shortened V by 6 bases and J by 2 bases, and 13 bases separated the two germline ends. Written as DNA, the CDR3 is TGTGCCAGCAGGGGGGAGGGAGGGAACTATGGCTACACCTTC. Translated, it gives CASRGEGGNYGYTF.

This chain uses TRBV2 with TRBJ1-5; 7 bases are shared with TRBD1. J was trimmed by 3 bases and V by 6 bases; bases with no gene match: 8. Germline V gene data show CDR1 as SNHLY and CDR2 as FYNNEI. CDR3 length equals 15 residues. CDR3 in DNA: TGTGCCAGCAGACGTACCGGGACAGACAATCAGCCCCAGCATTTT. Its translation: CASRRTGTDNQPQHF.

This clone was seen a handful of times. The genes are TRBV29-1 and TRBJ2-3; 8 nucleotides align to TRBD2. Germline V gives CDR1 SQVTM, CDR2 ANQGSEA. The CDR3 length is 14 residues. The junction had 7 bases not matched to a gene; V was cut back by 4 bases and J by 4 bases. The CDR3 here is CSVVEREFSDTQYF. CDR3 DNA sequence: TGCAGCGTTGTCGAGCGGGAGTTCTCAGATACGCAGTATTTT.

The rearrangement joins TRBV19 to TRBJ2-5; D is unclear. Germline V CDR1 and CDR2: LNHDA, SQIVND (reference sequence). Trimming stripped 1 base from V and 5 bases from J, with 11 bases between. This CDR3 contains 14 residues. The CDR3 is CASSIGEVGETQYF. CDR3 nucleotide sequence: TGTGCCAGTAGTATAGGTGAGGTCGGTGAGACCCAGTACTTC.

CDR3 sequence (DNA): TGTGCCACAAAGCCCACAGGGGCGGGAGGTCGAAACATTCAGTACTTC. Amino acid sequence: CATKPTGAGGRNIQYF. This chain links TRBV5-4 with TRBJ2-4, with D perhaps matching TRBD2 (8 bases). The CDR3 is 16 residues long. Germline-derived CDR1 and CDR2 are SGHNT and YYREEE (reference sequence). V was clipped by 9 bases and J by 6 bases, with 25 bases between them.

CDR3 bases: TGTGCCACCAGCAGAGTAACGGCTGAGGACCAGTACTTC. Encoded protein: CATSRVTAEDQYF. V usage is TRBV15 and J usage is TRBJ2-5; D is uncertain. The CDR3 is made up of 13 amino acids. The V end was cut by 1 base, the J end by 10 bases, with 13 bases between. The germline gives CDR1 LNHNV, CDR2 YYDKDF (reference sequence). Using reference TRBV15 and TRBJ2-5 for the parts outside the CDR3, the full variable domain is DAMVIQNPRYQVTQFGKPVTLSCSQTLNHNVMYWYQQKSSQAPKLLFHYYDKDFNNEADTPDNFQSRRPNTSFCFLDIRSPGLGDTAMYLCATSRVTAEDQYFGPGTRLLVL.

The rearrangement uses TRBV19 and TRBJ2-7, with TRBD1 as a possible D gene (6 bases). This CDR3 contains 15 residues. Trimming cost V 4 bases and J 3 bases, with 16 bases left between them. From germline, CDR1 is LNHDA and CDR2 SQIVND (reference sequence). The CDR3 loop reads CASSTGTTSVYEQYF. Here the CDR3 DNA reads TGTGCCAGTAGTACTGGGACAACCTCGGTCTACGAGCAGTACTTC.